A selection of T cell receptor beta chains follows, all from one sample in a study of beta chain features in type 1 diabetes. Produced via immunoSEQ multiplex PCR; TCRdb's table is partial and in-frame only. The data contain roughly 230,000 clones, 7.5% to 10% of them singletons. Sequencing was done on a sample of naive CD4+ T cells from blood. The receptors derive from a woman aged 18-29 years in good health. Both conserved end residues are part of each CDR3. Clone size appears in some rows only: once, few, many, or a class for an expanded clone.

j_gene: TRBJ2-5; v_gene: TRBV5-1; abundance: few; CDR3aa: CASSLEPLKTQYF
j_gene: TRBJ2-2; v_gene: TRBV4-1; abundance: few; CDR3aa: CASSRLQGVHTGELFF
j_gene: TRBJ2-1; v_gene: TRBV5-1; abundance: .; CDR3aa: CASSLEISGLYNEQFF
j_gene: TRBJ2-1; v_gene: TRBV9; abundance: .; CDR3aa: CASSEIAGGGDEQFF
j_gene: TRBJ1-1; v_gene: TRBV30; abundance: few; CDR3aa: CAWSVRGQNTEAFF
j_gene: TRBJ1-2; v_gene: TRBV5-1; abundance: .; CDR3aa: CASSLGQGSTYGYTF
j_gene: TRBJ1-3; v_gene: TRBV30; abundance: .; CDR3aa: CAWRGQGTFAGNTIYF
j_gene: TRBJ2-2; v_gene: TRBV30; abundance: few; CDR3aa: CAWSVSLQNTGELFF
j_gene: TRBJ1-1; v_gene: TRBV18; abundance: few; CDR3aa: CASSPRAIGNTEAFF
j_gene: TRBJ2-7; v_gene: TRBV25-1; abundance: .; CDR3aa: CASMPDRGSYEQYF